This is a list of T cell receptor beta chains from one sample in a study of cytomegalovirus exposure and HLA in healthy donors. Assay: immunoSEQ multiplex PCR; the TCRdb copy retains only in-frame clones and omits some. The sample gives some 150,000 clones, 60% to 85% of which show up once; about 6.9% is in the top ten. Input material: PBMCs. These receptors all stem from a woman between 40 and 50 years old in good health and CMV-seropositive. The CDR3 runs from the conserved cysteine through the conserved F or W. A D gene is named only where the DNA matches it firmly. Not all rows give a size; the values are once, few, many and, for expanded clones, a class.

CDR3 protein | CDR3 DNA | V gene | clone size | J gene | D gene
CASSGGTGGYQETQYF | TGCGCCAGCAGCGGGGGGACAGGGGGTTACCAAGAGACCCAGTACTTC | TRBV5-1 | few | TRBJ2-5 | TRBD1
CASHRGLSYNSPLHF | TGTGCCAGCCACAGGGGTCTATCCTATAATTCACCCCTCCACTTT | TRBV19 | . | TRBJ1-6 | TRBD1
CASSPGPSQRAGELFF | TGTGCCAGCAGCCCCGGACCTAGCCAACGCGCCGGGGAGCTGTTTTTT | TRBV7-3 | . | TRBJ2-2 | .
CASSQQGRETQYF | TGTGCCAGCAGCCAACAGGGAAGAGAGACCCAGTACTTC | TRBV11-2 | . | TRBJ2-5 | .
CATSRRTGKYNEQFF | TGTGCCACCAGCAGAAGGACAGGGAAGTACAATGAGCAGTTCTTC | TRBV15 | . | TRBJ2-1 | TRBD1
CASSDRRTAAYEQYF | TGTGCCAGCAGCGACCGCCGGACAGCAGCCTACGAGCAGTACTTC | TRBV9 | . | TRBJ2-7 | .
CASSIQGYSNQPQHF | TGTGCCAGCAGCATTCAGGGGTATAGCAATCAGCCCCAGCATTTT | TRBV5-6 | . | TRBJ1-5 | .
CASRPWAGETQYF | TGTGCCAGCAGGCCCTGGGCGGGAGAGACCCAGTACTTC | TRBV7-9 | . | TRBJ2-5 | .
CASTSDVRGEQYF | TGTGCCAGCACTAGCGATGTACGTGGCGAGCAGTACTTC | TRBV2 | . | TRBJ2-7 | .
CASSPAGQGQGEQYF | TGTGCCAGCAGCCCCGCGGGACAGGGGCAGGGGGAGCAGTACTTC | TRBV9 | . | TRBJ2-7 | TRBD1
CASSLWGQGSSYNEQFF | TGTGCCAGCAGTTTGTGGGGACAGGGCTCTTCATACAATGAGCAGTTCTTC | TRBV27 | few | TRBJ2-1 | TRBD1
CASSLGRQETQYF | TGTGCCAGCAGCTTAGGGAGGCAAGAGACCCAGTACTTC | TRBV5-6 | . | TRBJ2-5 | .
CASSTTSGGNSPLHF | TGTGCCAGTAGTACCACGTCGGGGGGAAATTCACCCCTCCACTTT | TRBV19 | . | TRBJ1-6 | .
CASSGTGTYQPQHF | TGTGCCAGCAGCGGGACAGGGACCTATCAGCCCCAGCATTTT | TRBV2 | few | TRBJ1-5 | TRBD1
CASSSTASGGSNEQFF | TGTGCCAGCAGCTCGACGGCTAGCGGGGGGTCTAATGAGCAGTTCTTC | TRBV5-4 | . | TRBJ2-1 | TRBD2
CASRETGSYEQYF | TGTGCCAGCAGAGAGACAGGCTCCTACGAGCAGTACTTC | TRBV6-1 | . | TRBJ2-7 | .
CASSAPLAVVTFF | TGTGCCAGCAGCGCACCCCTGGCAGTTGTGACTTTCTTT | TRBV5-4 | . | TRBJ1-1 | .
CASSLLGGQGNTEAFF | TGCGCCAGCAGCTTGTTGGGGGGGCAAGGGAACACTGAAGCTTTCTTT | TRBV5-1 | . | TRBJ1-1 | .
CASSGAGANTGELFF | TGTGCCAGCAGTGGAGCGGGGGCAAACACCGGGGAGCTGTTTTTT | TRBV2 | . | TRBJ2-2 | TRBD2
CASSQDGGWNTGELFF | TGCGCCAGCAGCCAAGATGGAGGGTGGAACACCGGGGAGCTGTTTTTT | TRBV4-1 | few | TRBJ2-2 | .